These 27 T cell receptor beta chains were sequenced from one sample in a study of post-analysis software for immune sequencing data. Study outcomes and limitations: Patients used about five TRBV segments, including TRBV5-6, TRBV5-1 and TRBV20-1, more often than controls.

These receptors have no known antigen. The TCR beta cDNA libraries contained unique molecular identifiers. One entry per CDR3 protein results from TCRdb running MiXCR on the PCR reads. The sample lists 250,000 to 300,000 distinct CDR3 sequences; 30% to 45% were seen once. The source material was blood. The source of these receptors is a girl aged 10-17 years with multiple sclerosis.

The rearrangement joins TRBV6-5 to TRBJ2-7, with D tentatively TRBD2 (6 bases). V lost 2 bases, J lost 0 bases, and 8 bases lay in between. This CDR3 is 14 amino acids long. Germline CDR1 is MNHEY and CDR2 is SVGAGI. Here the CDR3 reads CASSYAGSSYEQYF. CDR3 coding DNA: TGTGCCAGCAGTTACGCGGGGAGCTCCTACGAGCAGTACTTC.

For this clonotype: This may be a read error, as it is one base from a much larger clone. The chain is built from TRBV20-1 and TRBJ1-2; perhaps TRBD1 as D (6 bases). Germline CDR1 reads DFQATT; CDR2 reads SNEGSKA (reference sequence). This CDR3 contains 13 residues. CDR3 nucleotides: TGCAGTACTAGTTCGGGACATCACTATGGCTACACCTTC. Its translation: CSTSSGHHYGYTF.

This clonotype was seen ten or more times. The V and J genes are TRBV29-1 and TRBJ1-1, with D tentatively TRBD1 (6 bases). Between the trimmed V and J ends, which lost 6 bases and 0 bases, there was a span of 14 bases. The CDR3 loop spans 14 amino acids. CDR1 SQVTM and CDR2 ANQGSEA come from the germline V gene. In nucleotides, the CDR3 is TGCAGCGTCCACGGTAGACAGGTGAACACTGAAGCTTTCTTT. Translating gives CSVHGRQVNTEAFF. Full variable domain (rest looked up from reference TRBV29-1 and TRBJ1-1): SAVISQKPSRDICQRGTSLTIQCQVDSQVTMMFWYRQQPGQSLTLIATANQGSEATYESGFVIDKFPISRPNLTFSTLTVSNMSPEDSSIYLCSVHGRQVNTEAFFGQGTRLTVV.

This clonotype was counted ten times or more. CDR3 sequence (DNA): TGTGCCATCAGGGCAGACAGTCTACAAGCTTTCTTT. Residues: CAIRADSLQAFF. The gene calls are TRBV10-3 and TRBJ1-1; maybe TRBD1 (5 bases). The CDR3 spans 12 residues. Trimming removed 6 bases from V and 9 bases from J, with 14 bases in between. Germline V gives CDR1 ENHRY, CDR2 SYGVKD.

This clonotype was observed at least ten times. V is TRBV20-1 and J is TRBJ2-1; TRBD2 agrees at 11 bases. Germline assignment: CDR1 DFQATT and CDR2 SNEGSKA (reference sequence). The CDR3 loop spans 15 amino acids. After removal of 6 bases from V and 7 bases from J, the junction contained 11 bases not matched to a gene. The CDR3 loop reads CSAGLAGGGRNEQFF. The CDR3 DNA reads as TGCAGTGCCGGCCTAGCGGGAGGAGGGAGGAATGAGCAGTTCTTC.

The chain has TRBV5-1 and TRBJ1-4; weak D call: TRBD1 (5 bases). V was pared by 4 bases and J by 6 bases, with 16 bases between. Germline V gene data show CDR1 as SGHRS and CDR2 as YFSETQ. The CDR3 has 15 residues. CDR3 amino acids: CASSQGVQGDEKLFF. CDR3 nucleotide sequence: TGCGCCAGCAGCCAAGGGGTCCAGGGCGATGAAAAACTGTTTTTT.

The chain joins TRBV18 to TRBJ1-1; D is perhaps TRBD1 (6 bases). The CDR3 is 16 amino acids. The V and J ends lost 2 bases and 4 bases respectively, with 17 bases between them. The germline V gene encodes CDR1 KGHSH and CDR2 LQKENI. This chain's CDR3 is CASSPKGRGHGTEAFF. The CDR3 DNA sequence: TGTGCCAGCTCACCAAAGGGCAGGGGCCACGGCACTGAAGCTTTCTTT.

A few counts support this clonotype. Given a much more abundant clone one base away, this may be a read error. The chain joins TRBV29-1 to TRBJ2-3; 10 bases are a match to TRBD2. Germline CDR1 and CDR2: SQVTM and ANQGSEA. With 2 bases clipped from V and 4 bases from J, the junction kept 9 bases outside the gene matches. There are 16 residues in the CDR3. This CDR3 is CSVELAGSGGPDTQYF. In DNA, the CDR3 is TGCAGCGTTGAACTGGCGGGTAGCGGGGGGCCAGATACGCAGTATTTT.

This clonotype was counted many times. This rearrangement joins TRBV6-1 to TRBJ2-1; the D gene is possibly TRBD1 (5 bases). The V gene lost 2 bases and the J gene lost 0 bases, with 5 bases spanning the gap. The CDR3 extends over 14 amino acids. CDR1 is MNHNS, CDR2 SASEGT, per germline. The CDR3 nucleotides are TGTGCCAGCAGTGAACAGGGCTCCTACAATGAGCAGTTCTTC. Its translation: CASSEQGSYNEQFF.

In the case of this clonotype: One base away lies a much larger clone, so this may be a sequencing read error. The chain links TRBV5-1 to TRBJ2-1; 9 bases are shared with TRBD2. Germline CDR1 and CDR2: SGHRS and YFSETQ. This CDR3 spans 15 amino acids. For the CDR3, the DNA is TGCGCCGGCAGCCCGGCCCTAGCGGGAAGCAATGAGCAGTTCTTC. Amino acid sequence: CAGSPALAGSNEQFF.

A few counts support this clonotype. This sequence joins TRBV5-1 and TRBJ2-1; D possibly corresponds to TRBD1 (5 bases). The CDR3 is 16 amino acids. V was trimmed by 4 bases and J by 5 bases, leaving 19 bases between them. Germline V gives CDR1 SGHRS, CDR2 YFSETQ. The CDR3 nucleotides are TGCGCCAGCAGCAACCCAGGTGGGGCAGGCAACAATGAGCAGTTCTTC. Protein: CASSNPGGAGNNEQFF.

This clonotype was recorded once. The V and J genes are TRBV6-5 and TRBJ2-1; D is possibly TRBD1 or TRBD2 (5 bases each). The CDR3 extends over 15 amino acids. Germline V gene sequence: CDR1 MNHEY, CDR2 SVGAGI. The V end was cut by 7 bases, the J end by 6 bases, with 19 bases between. In DNA, the CDR3 is TGTGCCAGCACCGCCGGGACCCCGGTGGGCAATGAGCAGTTCTTC. Translated: CASTAGTPVGNEQFF.

Comment on this clonotype: This clone may be a read error of a much larger clone one base away. The V call is TRBV10-3, the J call TRBJ1-1; D gene uncertain. Germline lookup yields CDR1 ENHRY and CDR2 SYGVKD. The CDR3 runs 13 residues. CDR3 nucleotides: TGTGCCGTCAGTAGACGGGCTAACACTGAAGCTTTCTTT. Amino acid sequence: CAVSRRANTEAFF.

In this sample, this clonotype turned up many times. The rearrangement links TRBV6-6 to TRBJ1-4; 8 bases align to TRBD1. The CDR3 spans 16 residues. CDR1 is MNHNY, CDR2 SVGAGI, per germline (reference sequence). V shed 5 bases and J 0 bases; nucleotides not matched to a gene: 5. This CDR3 is CASSPRTGTTNEKLFF. CDR3 nucleotide sequence: TGTGCCAGCAGTCCTAGGACAGGGACAACTAATGAAAAACTGTTTTTT.

The gene calls are TRBV20-1 and TRBJ2-5; 7 bases are a match to TRBD2. V was pared by 0 bases and J by 10 bases, with 14 bases of the junction left unmatched. Germline V CDR1 and CDR2: DFQATT, SNEGSKA (reference sequence). This CDR3 is built from 15 residues. The CDR3 protein is CSAREEGLLRGSQYF. CDR3 in DNA: TGCAGTGCTAGAGAAGAGGGACTACTCAGAGGGAGCCAGTACTTC.

This chain links TRBV5-5 with TRBJ1-1; D unresolved. Between the trimmed V and J ends, which lost 2 bases and 2 bases, there was a span of 7 bases. The CDR3 loop spans 13 amino acids. Germline V gene data show CDR1 as SGHKS and CDR2 as YYEKEE (reference sequence). The CDR3 DNA reads as TGTGCCAGCAGCTTCGACAAAAACACTGAAGCTTTCTTT. Its protein product is CASSFDKNTEAFF.

This clonotype was found many times. This chain uses TRBV7-9 with TRBJ1-6; D gene uncertain. V gave up 4 bases and J gave up 6 bases, with 10 bases separating them. CDR3 length: 14 residues. Germline V gene sequence: CDR1 SEHNR, CDR2 FQNEAQ (reference sequence). The CDR3 reads CASSSSVTNSPLHF. CDR3 coding DNA: TGTGCCAGCAGCTCCTCGGTAACTAATTCACCCCTCCACTTT.

This clonotype was seen a single time. Possible read error: a much larger clone is one base away. V and J are TRBV29-1 and TRBJ2-7; D is ambiguous. This CDR3 comprises 14 residues. Germline CDR1 SQVTM, CDR2 ANQGSEA. V was pared by 4 bases and J by 7 bases, with 20 bases between. CDR3 residues: CSVVGRSTLDEQYF. The CDR3 DNA sequence: TGCAGCGTTGTGGGCAGGTCGACGCTCGATGAGCAGTACTTC.

For this clonotype: A much larger clone differs from this one at a single base, so this may be a read error. J is TRBJ2-5 and V is TRBV7-2; 7 bases fit TRBD2. Looked up from germline, CDR1 is SGHTA and CDR2 is FQGNSA. CDR3 length equals 16 residues. Germline trimming cut 4 bases from V and 11 bases from J; bases unmatched to any gene: 19. The CDR3 DNA reads as TGTGCCAGCAGCTACCTGGGGGAGGGCCATTACAATGAGCAGTACTTC. Its protein is CASSYLGEGHYNEQYF.

This clonotype was observed at least ten times. This chain connects TRBV10-2 to TRBJ1-2, with 9 bases lining up with TRBD1. The CDR3 length is 14 residues. With V trimmed by 6 bases and J by 10 bases, 12 bases remained unmatched. The V gene's germline CDR1 is WSHSY and CDR2 SAAADI. As DNA, the CDR3 is TGCGCCAGCAGGGGGGACAGGGCCCCTATCTACTACACCTTC. This gives the protein CASRGDRAPIYYTF.

In this sample, this clonotype turned up many times. The chain combines TRBV7-6 with TRBJ1-6; 7 bases match TRBD1. Germline CDR1 and CDR2: SGHVS and FNYEAQ. Trimming took 3 bases from V and 5 from J; bases not matched to a gene: 1. CDR3 size: 14 residues. For the CDR3, the DNA is TGTGCCAGCAGCTTCGGACAGGATAATTCACCCCTCCACTTT. This translates into CASSFGQDNSPLHF.

The V call is TRBV27, the J call TRBJ1-5; 7 nucleotides align to TRBD1. J gave up 7 bases and V 4 bases, and 4 bases lay outside the gene matches. There are 13 residues in the CDR3. Per germline, CDR1 MNHEY and CDR2 SMNVEV (reference sequence). The CDR3 protein is CASSSEQGQPQHF. As DNA, the CDR3 is TGTGCCAGCAGTTCCGAACAGGGGCAGCCCCAGCATTTT.

This clonotype was counted at least ten times. V and J are TRBV6-2 or TRBV6-3 and TRBJ2-7; a weak D match, TRBD2 (6 bases). The CDR3 runs to 15 residues. The germline V gene encodes CDR1 MNHEY and CDR2 SVGEGT. Trimming took 6 bases from V and 0 from J, leaving 15 bases between them. The DNA of the CDR3 is TGTGCCAGCAGCCTACCGCCGGGGGTCTCCTACGAGCAGTACTTC. Its translation is CASSLPPGVSYEQYF.

Only a few counts were recorded for this clonotype. A read error may be the cause here, since a much bigger clone is one base away. This chain uses TRBV6-5 with TRBJ2-7; 12 bases align to TRBD2. The trim removed 7 bases at V and 7 bases at J, leaving 8 bases unmatched. CDR1 is MNHEY, CDR2 SVGAGI, per germline. The CDR3 totals 14 residues. In nucleotides, the CDR3 is TGTGCCAGCACCCTAGCGGGAGGGCGGAATGAGCAGTACTTC. Translating it yields CASTLAGGRNEQYF.

About this clonotype: Just one base apart from a much larger clone, this may be a read error. The chain couples TRBV4-1 to TRBJ1-2, with no clear D. This CDR3 contains 15 residues. CDR1 is MGHRA and CDR2 is YSYEKL in the germline V gene. The CDR3 sequence is CANSQDDPANYGYTF. CDR3 bases: TGCGCCAACAGCCAAGATGATCCAGCTAACTATGGCTACACCTTC.

DNA for the CDR3: TGTGCCAGTAGTATGGCAGCCACTGAAGCTTTCTTT. Amino acid sequence: CASSMAATEAFF. The chain couples TRBV19 to TRBJ1-1; D not certain. CDR1 is LNHDA and CDR2 is SQIVND in the germline V gene (reference sequence). The CDR3 has 12 amino acids. V dropped 3 bases and J dropped 4 bases, with 6 bases sitting between them.

The chain couples TRBV2 to TRBJ1-3; D is perhaps TRBD1 (5 bases). V was clipped by 4 bases and J by 0 bases, with 19 bases between them. Looked up from germline, CDR1 is SNHLY and CDR2 is FYNNEI. This CDR3 is 18 amino acids long. The CDR3 coding sequence is TGTGCCAGCAGTGGGCCCTGGGGGACGGAACTCTCTGGAAACACCATATATTTT. Residues: CASSGPWGTELSGNTIYF.